Below are 9 T cell receptor beta chains sequenced from a single sample in a study of PD-L1 blockade in urothelial cancer. The protocol was immunoSEQ multiplex PCR, while the TCRdb copy is restricted to in-frame clones and leaves out a portion. The repertoire holds more than 45,000 clones, with roughly four fifths as singletons. This material consisted of PBMCs, taken around atezolizumab (anti-PD-L1) treatment. The origin of the receptors is a man in his sixties or seventies with urothelial cancer.

This sequence joins TRBV7-2 and TRBJ2-1; 8 positions agree with TRBD2. This CDR3 region has 16 residues. V dropped 5 bases and J dropped 6; count of bases not matched to a gene: 12. Germline V gives CDR1 SGHTA, CDR2 FQGNSA. DNA for the CDR3: TGTGCCAGCAGCCTGACGGGGGGACTAGTAGGCAATGAGCAGTTCTTC. Translating it yields CASSLTGGLVGNEQFF.

The chain links TRBV5-1 to TRBJ2-1; possible D gene TRBD2, 6 bases. The CDR3 is 15 residues long. Germline V lookup: CDR1 SGHRS, CDR2 YFSETQ. V dropped 4 bases and J dropped 8 bases, with 19 bases sitting between them. DNA of the CDR3: TGCGCCAGCAGCCATCCGGGGCGGGACGGAGATGAGCAGTTCTTC. Amino acids: CASSHPGRDGDEQFF.

V is TRBV7-2 and J is TRBJ2-3, with D maybe TRBD2 (6 bases). CDR3 length: 18 residues. Trimming took off 0 bases at V and 0 bases at J, with 16 bases between the two ends. Germline CDR1 and CDR2: SGHTA and FQGNSA. The CDR3 here is CASSLAGGEVGSTDTQYF. As DNA, the CDR3 is TGTGCCAGCAGCTTAGCGGGCGGGGAGGTCGGTAGCACAGATACGCAGTATTTT.

V usage is TRBV15 and J usage is TRBJ2-1; 9 bases map to TRBD2. V was pared by 0 bases and J by 5 bases, with 8 bases of the junction left unmatched. The CDR3 sequence is 17 residues long. CDR1 and CDR2 (germline): LNHNV, YYDKDF (reference sequence). The CDR3 region is CATSRDAGTSHDNEQFF. CDR3 nucleotides: TGTGCCACCAGCAGAGATGCCGGGACTAGCCATGACAATGAGCAGTTCTTC.

The CDR3 spells CATSRDSGGETQYF. Here the CDR3 DNA reads TGTGCCACCAGCAGAGATAGCGGGGGTGAGACCCAGTACTTC. V and J are TRBV15 and TRBJ2-5; 9 bases match TRBD2. The CDR3 is made up of 14 amino acids. The V gene end was trimmed by 0 bases and the J gene end by 5 bases; junction bases not matched to a gene: 1. Germline V gene lookup returns CDR1 LNHNV and CDR2 YYDKDF (reference sequence).

V is TRBV7-9 and J is TRBJ2-1; D is perhaps TRBD2 (5 bases). Germline V gene lookup returns CDR1 SEHNR and CDR2 FQNEAQ (reference sequence). There are 16 residues in the CDR3. The germline V and J ends were trimmed by 1 base and 2 bases, with 12 bases remaining between them. The CDR3 region is CASSLGAADAYNEQFF. CDR3 DNA: TGTGCCAGCAGCTTAGGGGCAGCGGACGCCTACAATGAGCAGTTCTTC.

As concerns this clone: A junction boundary mismatches the germline segment, possibly from a read error. The chain has TRBV7-7 and TRBJ2-2; 8 nucleotides align to TRBD1. Germline V gene lookup returns CDR1 SSHAT and CDR2 FNYEAQ (reference sequence). CDR3 length: 15 residues. Here the CDR3 DNA reads TGTGCTAGCAGCTTAACACAGGGGGTCTTCGGGGAGCTGTTTTTT. Translating gives CASSLTQGVFGELFF.

By frequency in the sample, this clone is medium-sized. The chain couples TRBV7-6 to TRBJ2-3, with 10 nucleotides matching TRBD2. The germline V gene has CDR1 SGHVS and CDR2 FNYEAQ. V was pared by 5 bases and J by 0 bases, with 8 bases of the junction left unmatched. This CDR3 spans 17 amino acids. CDR3 in amino acids: CASSPRLTSGSTDTQYF. The DNA of the CDR3 is TGTGCCAGCAGCCCCAGACTGACTAGCGGGAGCACAGATACGCAGTATTTT.

The chain couples TRBV30 to TRBJ2-6; 12 bases agree with TRBD2. The CDR3 length is 15 residues. V trimming: 4 bases; J trimming: 2 bases; junction bases outside the gene matches: 0. Germline CDR1 reads GTSNPN; CDR2 reads SVGIG (reference sequence). CDR3 DNA: TGTGCCTGGACTAGCGGGAGGGCTGGGGCCAACGTCCTGACTTTC. This gives the protein CAWTSGRAGANVLTF.